This paragraph reports one T cell receptor beta chain. Its antigen is as yet unknown. V lost 3 bases and J 0 bases, leaving 12 bases between the germline ends. The CDR3 length is 17 residues. The germline V gene has CDR1 SNHLY and CDR2 FYNNEI. These data belong to a study of identical twins. Study-wide results and limits: Because invariant MAIT and iNKT cells could be present, zero-insertion analyses could be partly confounded. Out-of-frame alpha sequences that twins shared showed excess low generation probability. Twins' surplus sharing was weaker for beta out-of-frame sequences.

Through template switching, a universal primer site was introduced, and the cDNA contained unique molecular identifiers. MiXCR, run by TCRdb on the 5' RACE reads, gives a single entry per CDR3 protein. The sample contains around 290,000 distinct CDR3 sequences, roughly 8.6% of which appear only once. The same specimen was also included in a second study, on yellow fever vaccine responses in identical twins.

The chain couples TRBV2 to TRBJ2-6, with a tentative D call TRBD1 (5 bases). Sequenced sample: CD8+ T cells sorted from blood. The clonotype was recovered from a woman in her late teens or twenties in good health. CDR3 nucleotides: TGTGCCAGCAGTGATACAGGCAATCTCTCTGGGGCCAACGTCCTGACTTTC. Protein product: CASSDTGNLSGANVLTF.